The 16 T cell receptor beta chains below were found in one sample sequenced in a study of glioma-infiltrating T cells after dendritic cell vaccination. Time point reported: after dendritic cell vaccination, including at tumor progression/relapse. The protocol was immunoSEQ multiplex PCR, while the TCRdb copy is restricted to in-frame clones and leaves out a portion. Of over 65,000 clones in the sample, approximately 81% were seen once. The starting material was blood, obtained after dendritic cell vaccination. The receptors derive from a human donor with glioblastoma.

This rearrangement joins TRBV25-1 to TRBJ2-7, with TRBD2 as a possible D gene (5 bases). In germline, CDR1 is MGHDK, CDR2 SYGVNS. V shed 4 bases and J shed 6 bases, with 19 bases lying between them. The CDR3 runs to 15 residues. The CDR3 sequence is CASSVRTDLGREQYF. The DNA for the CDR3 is TGTGCCAGCAGTGTTCGGACTGATTTAGGGCGCGAGCAGTACTTC.

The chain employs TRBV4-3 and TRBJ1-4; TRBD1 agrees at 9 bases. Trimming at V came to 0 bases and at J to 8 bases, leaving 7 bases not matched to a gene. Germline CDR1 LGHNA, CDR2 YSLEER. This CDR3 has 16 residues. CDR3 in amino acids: CASSQDPGTGSEKLFF. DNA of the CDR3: TGCGCCAGCAGCCAAGATCCCGGGACAGGGTCGGAAAAACTGTTTTTT.

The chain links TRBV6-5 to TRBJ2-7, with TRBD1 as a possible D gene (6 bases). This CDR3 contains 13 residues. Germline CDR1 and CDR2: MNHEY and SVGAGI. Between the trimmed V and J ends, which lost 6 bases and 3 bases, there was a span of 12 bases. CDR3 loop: CASSTLQGYEQYF. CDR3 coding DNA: TGTGCCAGCAGCACCCTACAGGGCTACGAGCAGTACTTC.

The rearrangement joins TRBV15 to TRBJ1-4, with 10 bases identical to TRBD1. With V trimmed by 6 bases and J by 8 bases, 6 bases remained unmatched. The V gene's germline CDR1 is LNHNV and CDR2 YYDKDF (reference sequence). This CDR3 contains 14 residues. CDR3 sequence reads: CATRQDRGREKLFF. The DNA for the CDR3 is TGTGCCACCAGGCAGGACAGGGGGAGGGAAAAACTGTTTTTT.

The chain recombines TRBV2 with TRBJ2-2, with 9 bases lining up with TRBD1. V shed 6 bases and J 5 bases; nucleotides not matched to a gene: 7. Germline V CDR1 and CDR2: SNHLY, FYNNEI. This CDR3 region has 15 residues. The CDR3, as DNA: TGTGCCAGCAGCGGACAGGGGAGTGTTACCGGGGAGCTGTTTTTT. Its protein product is CASSGQGSVTGELFF.

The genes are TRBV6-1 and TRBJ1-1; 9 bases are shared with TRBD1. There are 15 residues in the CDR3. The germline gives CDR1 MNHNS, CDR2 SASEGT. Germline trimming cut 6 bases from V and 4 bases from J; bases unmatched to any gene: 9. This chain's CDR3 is CASRPGQGPGTEAFF. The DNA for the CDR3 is TGTGCCAGCAGGCCGGGACAGGGCCCGGGCACTGAAGCTTTCTTT.

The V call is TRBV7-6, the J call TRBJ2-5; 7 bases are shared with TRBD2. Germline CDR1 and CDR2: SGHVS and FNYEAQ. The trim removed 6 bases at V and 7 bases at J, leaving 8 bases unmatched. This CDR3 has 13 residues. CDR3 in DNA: TGTGCCAGCAGGCAAACCCCGGGGGGGACCCAGTACTTC. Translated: CASRQTPGGTQYF. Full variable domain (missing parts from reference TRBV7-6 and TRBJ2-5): GAGVSQSPRYKVTKRGQDVALRCDPISGHVSLYWYRQALGQGPEFLTYFNYEAQQDKSGLPNDRFSAERPEGSISTLTIQRTEQRDSAMYRCASRQTPGGTQYFGPGTRLLVL.

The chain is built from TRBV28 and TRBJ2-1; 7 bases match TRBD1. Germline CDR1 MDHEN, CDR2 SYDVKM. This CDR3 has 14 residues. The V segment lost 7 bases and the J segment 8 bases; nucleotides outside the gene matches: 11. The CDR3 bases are TGTGCCAGCACCCTGACAGGGAGTACGGATGAGCAGTTCTTC. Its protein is CASTLTGSTDEQFF.

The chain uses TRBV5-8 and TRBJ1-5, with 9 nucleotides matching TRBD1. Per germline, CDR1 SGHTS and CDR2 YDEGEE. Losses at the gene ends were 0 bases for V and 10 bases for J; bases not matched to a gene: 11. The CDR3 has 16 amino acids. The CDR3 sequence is CASSLAWNRGLEPQHF. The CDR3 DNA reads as TGTGCCAGCAGCTTGGCATGGAACAGGGGGCTTGAACCCCAGCATTTT.

DNA for the CDR3: TGTGCCAGTAGTATAGCCCATCGGTTGAACACTGAAGCTTTCTTT. Translating it yields CASSIAHRLNTEAFF. The chain couples TRBV19 to TRBJ1-1; no firm D call. V lost 1 base and J lost 0, with 9 bases in between. The CDR3 length is 15 residues. In germline, CDR1 is LNHDA, CDR2 SQIVND (reference sequence).

The CDR3 DNA reads TGTGCCAGCAGCTCAGCACACAGGGGGCCCAACTATGGCTACACCTTC. Its protein is CASSSAHRGPNYGYTF. The chain has TRBV5-4 and TRBJ1-2; 9 bases are shared with TRBD1. This CDR3 spans 16 amino acids. Losses at the gene ends were 3 bases for V and 2 bases for J; bases not matched to a gene: 8. Germline V gene lookup returns CDR1 SGHNT and CDR2 YYREEE (reference sequence).

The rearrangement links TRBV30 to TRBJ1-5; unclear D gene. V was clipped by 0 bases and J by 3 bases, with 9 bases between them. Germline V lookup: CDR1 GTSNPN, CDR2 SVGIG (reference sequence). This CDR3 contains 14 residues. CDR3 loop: CAWSVGPNNQPQHF. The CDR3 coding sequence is TGTGCCTGGAGTGTTGGGCCGAACAATCAGCCCCAGCATTTT.

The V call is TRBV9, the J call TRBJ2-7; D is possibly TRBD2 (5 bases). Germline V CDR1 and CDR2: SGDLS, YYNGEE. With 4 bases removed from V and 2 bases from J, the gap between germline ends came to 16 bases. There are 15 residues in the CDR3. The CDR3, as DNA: TGTGCCAGCAGCTCACCGCCCTCACTAGCCTACGAGCAGTACTTC. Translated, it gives CASSSPPSLAYEQYF. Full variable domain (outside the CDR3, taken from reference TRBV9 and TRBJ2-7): DSGVTQTPKHLITATGQRVTLRCSPRSGDLSVYWYQQSLDQGLQFLIQYYNGEERAKGNILERFSAQQFPDLHSELNLSSLELGDSALYFCASSSPPSLAYEQYFGPGTRLTVT.

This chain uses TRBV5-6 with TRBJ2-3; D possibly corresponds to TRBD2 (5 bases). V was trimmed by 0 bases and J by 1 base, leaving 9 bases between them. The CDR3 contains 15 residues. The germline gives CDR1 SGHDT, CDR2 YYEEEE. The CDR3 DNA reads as TGTGCCAGCAGCTTGGGAGGGTATGGCACAGATACGCAGTATTTT. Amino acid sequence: CASSLGGYGTDTQYF.

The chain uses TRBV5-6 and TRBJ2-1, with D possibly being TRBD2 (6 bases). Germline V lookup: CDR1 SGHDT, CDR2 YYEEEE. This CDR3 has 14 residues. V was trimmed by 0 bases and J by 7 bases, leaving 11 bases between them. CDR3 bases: TGTGCCAGCAGCTTGGCCGGGCGGGAAAATGAGCAGTTCTTC. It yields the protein CASSLAGRENEQFF.

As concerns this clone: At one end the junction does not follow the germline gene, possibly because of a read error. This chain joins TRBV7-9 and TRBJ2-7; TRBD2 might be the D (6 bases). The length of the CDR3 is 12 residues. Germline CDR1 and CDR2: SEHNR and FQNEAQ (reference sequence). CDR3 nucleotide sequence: TGTGCCAGCAGTTATACGTCGGGGGAACCATCCTTC. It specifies CASSYTSGEPSF.